This TCR beta chain was observed in a study of blood T cell repertoires in COVID-19 (TCRdb year 2020). General notes on the study: Samples covering the acute and convalescent phases of COVID-19 were provided by collaborators in the United States, Italy and Spain. The material from the prospective study consisted of cDNA or gDNA derived from T cells, B-cell-depleted T cells, or PBMCs. Subjects who had been exposed to COVID-19, were actively infected with it, or had recovered from it provided the deeply sampled blood TCRbeta repertoires that made up the dataset. The repertoires were released in a freely available public database meant as a resource for research on the immune response to SARS-CoV-2. Samples were obtained from the ongoing ImmuneRACE study (first 160 participants) and from 1,000 to 1,500 subjects provided by 6 global collaborators. Nearly every sample came with metadata listing a de-identified subject ID, COVID-19 status, age in years and sex. Where available, HLA class I and class II types were obtained from metadata supplied by the sample provider rather than from assay-based typing. The paper's findings and limits, for the study overall: The quantity of clinical and demographic metadata differed by source and by participant and was supplied without curation.

V was cut back by 2 bases and J by 8 bases, leaving a gap of 15 bases between them. CDR1 is given as SNHLY and CDR2 as FYNNEI, both from the germline V gene. Inclusive of the bounding cysteine and phenylalanine, the CDR3 is 14 residues long. The read is trimmed to its CDR3 DNA, 42 bases read in frame from base 1. Details on this clone: What this receptor recognizes is not known. Base quality data are lacking; no much larger clone is found one base away.

Samples from volunteer blood donors who had recovered from COVID-19 were contributed by a second Seattle source. The collaborating institutions used their own protocols to collect whole blood in K2EDTA tubes. For TCRbeta analysis, collaborators shipped samples in one of three forms: frozen whole blood, isolated PBMCs, or DNA extracted from either of those sample types. The immunoSEQ Assay, a bias-controlled multiplex PCR, was used to amplify TCRbeta CDR3 regions from genomic DNA. In the source study's methods: Within the assay, amplification of reference gene primers was used to estimate how many nucleated cells each sample contained. To quantify the absolute abundance of each unique TCRbeta CDR3 rearrangement, sequence reads were collapsed and filtered. Productive Simpson clonality was computed per sample as the square root of Simpson's diversity index over productive rearrangements. The immuneACCESS repertoire file appears here via TCRdb, limited to in-frame rearrangements. These files lack a portion of the clones; in checked studies, under half of the deficit traces to unresolved V genes, and the cause of the others is not known. The V and J calls and clone size are taken from that table; D and trimming were inferred from the DNA. Present in this sample are 250,000 to 300,000 clones, 70% to 90% of which were seen just once. More than 6.5% of the sample rests with the top ten.

The sequence is built from TRBV2 and TRBJ1-2; the D gene is possibly TRBD1, with 6 bases matching. The sample comprised peripheral blood. The origin of this receptor is a woman aged 25 to 45 who had recovered from COVID-19. The CDR3 region: CASSEREGGGGYTF. The DNA reads TGTGCCAGCAGTGAAAGGGAAGGGGGAGGGGGCTACACCTTC.